This record concerns one T cell receptor beta chain sequence. Its antigen is still unknown. This sample was taken from a study of cytomegalovirus exposure and HLA in healthy donors. Use of 60 Vbeta and 13 Jbeta primers characterized the PCR. Assay: immunoSEQ multiplex PCR; the TCRdb copy retains only in-frame clones and omits some. In the table there are some 150,000 clones, 75% to 85% of which are singletons. CDR1 and CDR2 from the germline V gene are SEHNR and FQNEAQ (reference sequence). This CDR3 is 11 amino acids long. The V end lost 5 bases, the J end lost 6 bases, and 8 bases lay between the germline ends. Whole-study findings and limits: Analyzed later, association rates of TCRs varied across HLA loci, with DRB1 most and HLA-C fewest. Later analysis associated a missense DCLRE1C variant with TCR beta V- and J-gene trimming.

The source is a human donor in good health. V gene TRBV7-9 combines with J gene TRBJ2-7, with TRBD2 as a possible D gene (5 bases). Specimen: PBMCs. As DNA, the CDR3 is TGTGCCAGCAGCGCACTAGGCGAGCAGTACTTC. Translation: CASSALGEQYF.